Listed here are 12 T cell receptor beta chains from one sample, sequenced in a study of blood T cell repertoires in COVID-19. Assay: immunoSEQ multiplex PCR; the TCRdb copy retains only in-frame clones and omits some. The table includes over 200,000 clones, roughly 90% detected once. The source material was peripheral blood. These receptors were taken from a man aged 55 to 70 who had recovered from COVID-19.

The chain carries TRBV30 and TRBJ1-2, with D perhaps matching TRBD1 (6 bases). This CDR3 is built from 14 residues. Germline V gene lookup returns CDR1 GTSNPN and CDR2 SVGIG (reference sequence). V lost 1 base to trimming and J lost 2 bases, with 11 bases between them. The chain's CDR3 is CAWSAGQMNYGYTF. The CDR3 DNA follows: TGTGCCTGGAGTGCCGGACAGATGAACTATGGCTACACCTTC.

The rearrangement links TRBV7-6 to TRBJ2-3; the match to TRBD2 covers 14 bases. This CDR3 spans 18 amino acids. The junction had 9 bases not matched to a gene; V was cut back by 5 bases and J by 2 bases. The germline gives CDR1 SGHVS, CDR2 FNYEAQ. The DNA for the CDR3 is TGTGCCAGCAGCCTGGGGACTAGCGGGGGAGGGGCCACAGATACGCAGTATTTT. Amino acids: CASSLGTSGGGATDTQYF.

This chain connects TRBV7-3 to TRBJ1-6; no clear D gene. CDR3 length equals 15 residues. Germline loops: CDR1 SGHTA, CDR2 FQGTGA. V was clipped by 5 bases and J by 1 base, with 9 bases between them. CDR3: CASSPDTSYNSPLHF. Here the CDR3 DNA reads TGTGCCAGCAGCCCCGACACATCCTATAATTCACCCCTCCACTTT.

The rearrangement links TRBV2 to TRBJ2-7; 9 nucleotides agree with TRBD1. Germline V gene sequence: CDR1 SNHLY, CDR2 FYNNEI. The V and J ends lost 6 bases and 3 bases, in that order; junction bases with no gene match: 9. The CDR3 has 15 amino acids. The CDR3 protein is CASREMGQGYYEQYF. CDR3 coding DNA: TGTGCCAGCAGGGAGATGGGACAGGGCTACTACGAGCAGTACTTC.

The CDR3 bases are TGTGCCAGCAGTGAGGGACAGGGCCGGTATGGCTACACCTTC. Protein product: CASSEGQGRYGYTF. The chain joins TRBV6-1 to TRBJ1-2; 9 nucleotides align to TRBD1. Looked up from germline, CDR1 is MNHNS and CDR2 is SASEGT. Unmatched junction bases numbered 4, after V lost 3 bases and J lost 5 bases. This CDR3 contains 14 residues.

The rearrangement links TRBV12-3 or TRBV12-4 to TRBJ1-1; D is unclear. The CDR3 is made up of 13 amino acids. The V gene lost 6 bases and the J gene lost 5 bases, with 13 bases spanning the gap. The CDR3 coding sequence is TGTGCCAGCAGCCCCCTGGGAGGGACTGAAGCTTTCTTT. Protein product: CASSPLGGTEAFF.

The CDR3 reads CAGGTPAGRSYNEQFF. For the CDR3, the DNA is TGTGCCGGTGGCACTCCGGCGGGGCGCTCCTACAATGAGCAGTTCTTC. This chain connects TRBV6-6 to TRBJ2-1, with D maybe TRBD2 (6 bases). CDR1 and CDR2 from the germline V gene are MNHNY and SVGAGI (reference sequence). The CDR3 is 16 amino acids. The V and J ends lost 11 bases and 0 bases respectively, with 20 bases between them.

In its sample, this clone was seen a few times. CDR3 DNA sequence: TGTGCCAGTAGTACCTACACGGGACAGTTTAATCAGCCCCAGCATTTT. It is translated as CASSTYTGQFNQPQHF. This chain links TRBV19 with TRBJ1-5; 7 bases match TRBD1. There are 16 residues in the CDR3. The junction had 10 bases not matched to a gene; V was cut back by 4 bases and J by 4 bases. Germline-derived CDR1 and CDR2 are LNHDA and SQIVND (reference sequence).

The chain links TRBV19 to TRBJ1-2, with TRBD1 as a possible D gene (5 bases). V was trimmed by 8 bases and J by 2 bases, leaving 18 bases between them. CDR1 is LNHDA and CDR2 is SQIVND in the germline V gene (reference sequence). CDR3 length equals 15 residues. CDR3 amino acids: CASRRRWGGNYGYTF. In nucleotides, the CDR3 is TGTGCCAGTCGTCGGCGGTGGGGGGGGAACTATGGCTACACCTTC.

The chain recombines TRBV3-1 (or the pseudogene TRBV3-2) with TRBJ2-7; 9 bases are a match to TRBD1. V dropped 7 bases and J dropped 3; count of bases not matched to a gene: 1. Germline CDR1 LGHDT, CDR2 YNNKEL (reference sequence). The CDR3 is made up of 12 amino acids. The CDR3 DNA reads TGTGCCAGCACGGGACAGGGCTACGAGCAGTACTTC. This encodes CASTGQGYEQYF.

The chain employs TRBV4-2 and TRBJ1-4, with D possibly being TRBD1 (5 bases). Germline V CDR1 and CDR2: LGHNA, YNFKEQ. The CDR3 runs to 15 residues. Trimming cost V 3 bases and J 8 bases, with 16 bases left between them. CDR3 in amino acids: CASSQGPGKGEKLFF. CDR3 coding DNA: TGTGCCAGCAGCCAGGGGCCAGGGAAGGGAGAAAAACTGTTTTTT.

The rearrangement links TRBV7-3 to TRBJ2-1, with 15 bases that match TRBD2. V dropped 0 bases and J dropped 7; count of bases not matched to a gene: 7. The CDR3 loop spans 18 amino acids. Germline CDR1 SGHTA, CDR2 FQGTGA. Here the CDR3 DNA reads TGTGCCAGCAGCTTAACCAAGGGACTAGCGGGGGGCGGGAATGAGCAGTTCTTC. Its protein product is CASSLTKGLAGGGNEQFF.